What follows describes a single TCR beta chain. Its target is not known. This entry is derived from a study of T cells after yellow fever vaccination. Whole-study context: The authors prepared low-cell-number fractions using SMART-Seq v4 Ultra Low Input. General observations from the study: The presence of abundant clonotypes contaminating from the bulk population was possible in FACS-sorted repertoires. Reappearing after the booster were most of the clones from primary vaccination (roughly 96% CD4, approximately 85% CD8).

TCR cDNA was made by 5'RACE template switching, adding a universal primer site and UMIs. TCRdb independently ran MiXCR on the 5' RACE reads; one entry per CDR3 protein. This table holds some 400,000 distinct CDR3 sequences, around 6.5% found once. This specimen consisted of PBMCs, obtained 5 days after the yellow fever booster vaccination. The TCR comes from a man aged 30 to 45 who received the YFV17D yellow fever vaccine.

The CDR3 nucleotides read TGTGCCAGTAGTTCCAGGGAGTGGCAGGAGGCGCAGTATTTT. Its protein is CASSSREWQEAQYF. The chain is built from TRBV19 and TRBJ2-3; perhaps D is TRBD1 or TRBD2 (5 bases each). The germline V gene has CDR1 LNHDA and CDR2 SQIVND (reference sequence). With 5 bases removed from V and 10 bases from J, the gap between germline ends came to 19 bases. The CDR3 runs 14 residues. Drawing the rest from reference TRBV19 and TRBJ2-3, the complete variable domain is DGGITQSPKYLFRKEGQNVTLSCEQNLNHDAMYWYRQDPGQGLRLIYYSQIVNDFQKGDIAEGYSVSREKKESFPLTVTSAQKNPTAFYLCASSSREWQEAQYFGPGTRLTVL.